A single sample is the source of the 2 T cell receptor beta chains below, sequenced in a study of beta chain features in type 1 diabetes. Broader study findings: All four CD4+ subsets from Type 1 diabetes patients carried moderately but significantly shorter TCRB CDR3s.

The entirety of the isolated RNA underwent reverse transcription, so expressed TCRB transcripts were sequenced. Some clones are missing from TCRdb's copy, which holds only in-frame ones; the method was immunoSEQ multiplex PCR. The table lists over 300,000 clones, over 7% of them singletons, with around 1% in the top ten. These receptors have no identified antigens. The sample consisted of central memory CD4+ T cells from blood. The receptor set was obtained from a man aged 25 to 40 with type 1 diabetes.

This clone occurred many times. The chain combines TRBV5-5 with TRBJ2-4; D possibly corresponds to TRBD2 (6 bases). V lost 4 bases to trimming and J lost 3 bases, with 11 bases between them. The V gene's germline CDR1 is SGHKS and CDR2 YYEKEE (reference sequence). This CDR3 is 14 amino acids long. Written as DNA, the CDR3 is TGTGCCAGCAGCCAAGGGACTGGCAAAAACATTCAGTACTTC. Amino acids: CASSQGTGKNIQYF. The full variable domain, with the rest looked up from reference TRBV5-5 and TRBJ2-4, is DAGVTQSPTHLIKTRGQQVTLRCSPISGHKSVSWYQQVLGQGPQFIFQYYEKEERGRGNFPDRFSARQFPNYSSELNVNALLLGDSALYLCASSQGTGKNIQYFGAGTRLSVL.

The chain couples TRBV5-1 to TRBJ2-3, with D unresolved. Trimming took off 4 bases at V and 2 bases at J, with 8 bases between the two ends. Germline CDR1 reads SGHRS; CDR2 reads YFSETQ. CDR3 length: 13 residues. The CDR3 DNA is TGCGCCAGCAGCCGAACCCCCACAGATACGCAGTATTTT. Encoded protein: CASSRTPTDTQYF. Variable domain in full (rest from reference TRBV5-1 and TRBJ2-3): KAGVTQTPRYLIKTRGQQVTLSCSPISGHRSVSWYQQTPGQGLQFLFEYFSETQRNKGNFPGRFSGRQFSNSRSEMNVSTLELGDSALYLCASSRTPTDTQYFGPGTRLTVL.